These 32 T cell receptor beta chains came from one sample sequenced in a study of shared clonotypes between healthy human individuals. TCRdb keeps only in-frame clones here, not all; method: immunoSEQ multiplex PCR. This sample has over 400,000 clones, with 81% found just once. Sequencing was done on a sample of PBMCs. These TCRs come from a woman aged 40 to 50 in good health. Some clones in this sample may be carry-over from other donors' samples.

This chain links TRBV2 with TRBJ2-7; D may match TRBD1 or TRBD2 (6 bases each). In germline, CDR1 is SNHLY, CDR2 FYNNEI. The V end was cut by 6 bases, the J end by 9 bases, with 24 bases between. This CDR3 is 15 amino acids long. As DNA, the CDR3 is TGTGCCAGCAGCCCCGGGGGCGTTAGCGACCTTGGGCAGTACTTC. As protein: CASSPGGVSDLGQYF.

V is TRBV4-1 and J is TRBJ2-3; D is unresolved. Trimming took off 4 bases at V and 6 bases at J, with 14 bases between the two ends. The CDR3 is made up of 14 amino acids. Per the germline V gene, CDR1 is MGHRA and CDR2 is YSYEKL. CDR3 protein: CASSPFWGSDTQYF. The CDR3 region has the DNA TGCGCCAGCAGCCCTTTCTGGGGATCGGATACGCAGTATTTT.

CDR3 nucleotides: TGTGCCAGCAGCGTAGATGTGGGGGCTTTCTATGGCTACACCTTC. Its protein product is CASSVDVGAFYGYTF. This rearrangement joins TRBV9 to TRBJ1-2, with D maybe TRBD1 (6 bases). CDR3 length equals 15 residues. The germline V gene has CDR1 SGDLS and CDR2 YYNGEE. Trimming removed 0 bases from V and 4 bases from J, with 13 bases in between. Together with reference TRBV9 and TRBJ1-2, the CDR3 gives the full variable domain: DSGVTQTPKHLITATGQRVTLRCSPRSGDLSVYWYQQSLDQGLQFLIQYYNGEERAKGNILERFSAQQFPDLHSELNLSSLELGDSALYFCASSVDVGAFYGYTFGSGTRLTVV.

This chain connects TRBV25-1 to TRBJ2-2; D uncertain. The CDR3 loop spans 14 amino acids. Germline V lookup: CDR1 MGHDK, CDR2 SYGVNS. V was clipped by 4 bases and J by 4 bases, with 10 bases between them. CDR3 sequence reads: CASSAQASTGELFF. The CDR3 region has the DNA TGTGCCAGCAGTGCTCAAGCGAGCACCGGGGAGCTGTTTTTT.

This clone has only one observation. Since a much larger clone is just one base distant, this may be a read error. The chain couples TRBV5-1 to TRBJ2-1, with D perhaps matching TRBD2 (5 bases). V lost 4 bases and J 9 bases, leaving 14 bases between the germline ends. CDR1 and CDR2 (germline): SGHRS, YFSETQ. The CDR3 consists of 13 residues. CDR3 in DNA: TGCGCCAGCAGCCCGGACTGGGTGGGTGAGCAGTTCTTC. Translation: CASSPDWVGEQFF.

The chain joins TRBV7-2 to TRBJ2-1; D uncertain. Trimming took 4 bases from V and 8 from J, leaving 21 bases between them. The CDR3 has 16 residues. The germline V gene encodes CDR1 SGHTA and CDR2 FQGNSA. The CDR3 region is CASSSLERSRDDEQFF. The CDR3 DNA sequence: TGTGCCAGCAGCTCTCTAGAGAGGAGTCGTGATGATGAGCAGTTCTTC.

The chain has TRBV7-9 and TRBJ2-2; possibly TRBD1 or TRBD2 for D (5 bases each). Germline V lookup: CDR1 SEHNR, CDR2 FQNEAQ (reference sequence). This CDR3 has 15 amino acids. V was trimmed by 4 bases and J by 0 bases, leaving 9 bases between them. The CDR3 DNA reads TGTGCCAGCAGCTCGGGACGGCCGAACACCGGGGAGCTGTTTTTT. Translated: CASSSGRPNTGELFF.

Comment on this clone: Other nucleotide sequences in the sample specify the same CDR3. The rearrangement uses TRBV18 and TRBJ2-7, with D uncertain. CDR1 is KGHSH, CDR2 LQKENI, per germline. V lost 0 bases, J lost 1 base, and 4 bases lay in between. This CDR3 region has 13 residues. CDR3 nucleotides: TGTGCCAGCTCACCACCTTCTTCCTACGAGCAGTACTTC. As protein: CASSPPSSYEQYF.

In its sample, this clone was seen a few times. This may arise from a read error, as a much more abundant clone is one base away. This chain connects TRBV29-1 to TRBJ2-3; D gene unclear. V lost 6 bases, J lost 2 bases, and 12 bases lay in between. CDR1 and CDR2 from the germline V gene are SQVTM and ANQGSEA. The CDR3 has 13 residues. CDR3 residues: CSVESYFTDTQYF. CDR3 sequence (DNA): TGCAGCGTGGAGAGCTACTTCACAGATACGCAGTATTTT.

V and J are TRBV7-9 and TRBJ2-7, with unresolved D. From germline, CDR1 is SEHNR and CDR2 FQNEAQ (reference sequence). This CDR3 has 14 residues. V dropped 5 bases and J dropped 2 bases, with 13 bases sitting between them. CDR3 in DNA: TGTGCCAGCAGCCAAGGGTACACGACCTACGAGCAGTACTTC. Translation gives CASSQGYTTYEQYF.

The V call is TRBV30, the J call TRBJ1-2; maybe TRBD1 (6 bases). The CDR3 runs to 15 residues. Germline CDR1 is GTSNPN and CDR2 is SVGIG (reference sequence). The V end was cut by 4 bases, the J end by 3 bases, with 18 bases between. The CDR3 region has the DNA TGTGCCTGGACCGCCACCGGGGGGCATTACTATGGCTACACCTTC. It translates to CAWTATGGHYYGYTF.

This rearrangement joins TRBV10-3 to TRBJ2-7; either TRBD1 or TRBD2 may fit D (6 bases each). CDR3 length: 17 amino acids. Germline CDR1 ENHRY, CDR2 SYGVKD. V lost 10 bases and J lost 2, with 27 bases in between. The CDR3 sequence: CASKKLPGARRAYEQYF. For the CDR3, the DNA is TGTGCCAGCAAAAAATTGCCAGGGGCGCGGAGGGCCTACGAGCAGTACTTC.

This chain links TRBV28 with TRBJ2-6; 8 bases fit TRBD1. V gave up 3 bases and J gave up 4 bases; unmatched junction bases: 5. CDR3 size: 16 residues. Germline V gene lookup returns CDR1 MDHEN and CDR2 SYDVKM. CDR3 region: CASSFYRGVGANVLTF. The CDR3 DNA is TGTGCCAGCAGTTTTTACAGGGGGGTCGGGGCCAACGTCCTGACTTTC.

The table lists this clone with a few counts. V and J are TRBV4-2 and TRBJ1-5; the match to TRBD1 covers 7 bases. Germline V gene sequence: CDR1 LGHNA, CDR2 YNFKEQ. V gave up 0 bases and J gave up 6 bases; unmatched junction bases: 5. The CDR3 is made up of 15 amino acids. CDR3 region: CASSQEDRESQPQHF. The CDR3 DNA follows: TGTGCCAGCAGCCAAGAAGACAGGGAGAGTCAGCCCCAGCATTTT.

A note on this clone: Only one base separates this from a far larger clonotype, so it likely reflects a read error. Other nucleotide sequences in the sample specify the same CDR3. The rearrangement links TRBV5-3 to TRBJ1-2; D not resolved. TRBV5-3 is reported as an ORF; its role is uncertain. The CDR3 runs 13 residues. CDR3 bases: TGTGCCAGAAGCTTGCCAGGACTCTATGGCTACACATTC. Protein sequence: CARSLPGLYGYTF.

Only one count was recorded for this clone. The genes are TRBV7-9 and TRBJ2-2; 10 nucleotides line up with TRBD2. CDR3 length: 16 amino acids. Trimming took 5 bases from V and 2 from J; bases not matched to a gene: 5. Germline CDR1 and CDR2: SEHNR and FQNEAQ (reference sequence). The CDR3 region has the DNA TGTGCCAGCAGCGCAAGGACTAGCGGAAACACCGGGGAGCTGTTTTTT. As protein: CASSARTSGNTGELFF.

Of note for this clone: A far larger clone is one nucleotide away, so this likely arose from a read error. Other DNA sequences in this specimen translate into the identical CDR3. The rearrangement links TRBV29-1 to TRBJ2-7; D not certain. CDR1 is SQVTM, CDR2 ANQGSEA, per germline. There are 13 residues in the CDR3. V lost 5 bases and J lost 3, with 14 bases in between. This CDR3 is CSVRERGNYEQYF. DNA of the CDR3: TGCAGCGTTCGCGAACGTGGTAACTACGAGCAGTACTTC.

The genes are TRBV7-9 and TRBJ1-1; possible D gene TRBD1, 5 bases. Trimming left V 5 bases short and J 3 bases short, with 13 bases between. The CDR3 is 14 amino acids. Germline CDR1 and CDR2: SEHNR and FQNEAQ (reference sequence). In DNA, the CDR3 is TGTGCCAGCAGCCTGGTGGAGGGGTACACTGAAGCTTTCTTT. Amino acid sequence: CASSLVEGYTEAFF.

On this clone: A far larger clone is off by one base, so a read error is likely. The V gene is TRBV15, the J gene TRBJ1-1, with D possibly matching TRBD1 (6 bases). The CDR3 has 16 amino acids. Germline V gene sequence: CDR1 LNHNV, CDR2 YYDKDF (reference sequence). Trimming shortened V by 4 bases and J by 1 base, and 16 bases separated the two germline ends. The CDR3 DNA reads TGTGCCACCAGCAAAGGCCCTGGGACACCGAACACTGAAGCTTTCTTT. Protein product: CATSKGPGTPNTEAFF.

This clone was counted a single time. This sequence is one base from a far larger clone and is likely a read error. This rearrangement joins TRBV7-2 to TRBJ1-3; possible D gene TRBD1, 6 bases. The CDR3 has 14 residues. The germline V gene encodes CDR1 SGHTA and CDR2 FQGNSA. The CDR3 nucleotides read TGTGTCAGCAGTGTAGGGGGTAGTGGAAACACCATATATTTT. Protein: CVSSVGGSGNTIYF. The whole variable domain, remainder taken from reference TRBV7-2 and TRBJ1-3, is GAGVSQSPSNKVTEKGKDVELRCDPISGHTALYWYRQSLGQGLEFLIYFQGNSAPDKSGLPSDRFSAERTGGSVSTLTIQRTQQEDSAVYLCVSSVGGSGNTIYFGEGSWLTVV.

The gene calls are TRBV7-9 and TRBJ2-3, with 11 bases aligning to TRBD2. The CDR3 runs 17 residues. CDR1 is SEHNR and CDR2 is FQNEAQ in the germline V gene (reference sequence). V lost 5 bases to trimming and J lost 2 bases; unmatched junction nucleotides: 9. This chain's CDR3 is CASSPSTSGGPTDTQYF. CDR3 DNA sequence: TGTGCCAGCAGCCCTAGCACTAGCGGGGGTCCCACAGATACGCAGTATTTT.

This clone was recorded once. The genes are TRBV30 and TRBJ1-4; 7 bases are shared with TRBD1. Unmatched junction bases numbered 11, after V lost 1 base and J lost 0 bases. In germline, CDR1 is GTSNPN, CDR2 SVGIG (reference sequence). The CDR3 covers 18 residues. CDR3 sequence (DNA): TGTGCCTGGAGTGATCTGGGACAGACCCCTGCAACTAATGAAAAACTGTTTTTT. It yields the protein CAWSDLGQTPATNEKLFF.

This clone showed up many times. Other DNA sequences from this sample encode an identical CDR3 as well. The rearrangement links TRBV29-1 to TRBJ1-1; D unresolved. Germline assignment: CDR1 SQVTM and CDR2 ANQGSEA. There are 13 residues in the CDR3. V was trimmed by 7 bases and J by 2 bases, leaving 14 bases between them. The CDR3 loop reads CSGRLRGNTEAFF. The CDR3 bases are TGCAGCGGTCGACTCCGGGGAAACACTGAAGCTTTCTTT.

In its sample, this clone was seen many times. The sample carries other DNA sequences with the same CDR3. The chain combines TRBV29-1 with TRBJ2-3, with 8 nucleotides matching TRBD2. Germline-derived CDR1 and CDR2 are SQVTM and ANQGSEA. V trimming: 4 bases; J trimming: 4 bases; junction bases outside the gene matches: 4. This CDR3 has 13 amino acids. The CDR3 DNA follows: TGCAGCGTTGTGCGGCGGGGGGCAGATACGCAGTATTTT. The encoded protein is CSVVRRGADTQYF.

This chain connects TRBV6-1 to TRBJ2-3, with 7 bases aligning to TRBD2. Germline CDR1 is MNHNS and CDR2 is SASEGT. The CDR3 has 15 amino acids. V gave up 2 bases and J gave up 12 bases; unmatched junction bases: 14. Written as DNA, the CDR3 is TGTGCCAGCAGTGAATCTAGTAGTGGGTCTAGCGGCCAGTATTTT. It specifies CASSESSSGSSGQYF.

This clone was counted only a few times. The rearrangement joins TRBV7-2 to TRBJ2-7, with 13 bases matching TRBD2. Germline V lookup: CDR1 SGHTA, CDR2 FQGNSA. There are 18 residues in the CDR3. V lost 0 bases and J lost 1; bases outside the gene matches: 6. DNA for the CDR3: TGTGCCAGCAGCTTAGCGGGGAGGGGACTAGCGGGATCCTACGAGCAGTACTTC. Its translation is CASSLAGRGLAGSYEQYF.

This clone was counted only a few times. The V call is TRBV5-1, the J call TRBJ1-5; a possible D gene is TRBD1 (5 bases). The CDR3 has 15 amino acids. Germline lookup yields CDR1 SGHRS and CDR2 YFSETQ. The germline V and J ends were trimmed by 1 base and 5 bases, with 13 bases remaining between them. The CDR3 nucleotides read TGCGCCAGCAGCTTGACCGGGACTTCCGATCAGCCCCAGCATTTT. It encodes CASSLTGTSDQPQHF. Full variable domain (rest looked up from reference TRBV5-1 and TRBJ1-5): KAGVTQTPRYLIKTRGQQVTLSCSPISGHRSVSWYQQTPGQGLQFLFEYFSETQRNKGNFPGRFSGRQFSNSRSEMNVSTLELGDSALYLCASSLTGTSDQPQHFGDGTRLSIL.

To note about this clone: The sample has other DNA sequences that encode this CDR3 too. V gene TRBV5-1 combines with J gene TRBJ1-2; D may be TRBD1 (6 bases). Deletions cut 1 base from V and 8 bases from J, with 18 bases between. Germline CDR1 and CDR2: SGHRS and YFSETQ. CDR3 length: 15 residues. The chain's CDR3 is CASSLLAGDLIGYTF. In DNA form, the CDR3 reads TGCGCCAGCAGCTTGTTGGCAGGGGACTTGATCGGCTACACCTTC.

The chain couples TRBV11-2 to TRBJ2-7, with 10 bases identical to TRBD1. CDR1 is SGHAT, CDR2 FQNNGV, per germline. With 1 base clipped from V and 5 bases from J, the junction kept 5 bases outside the gene matches. The CDR3 has 15 residues. The CDR3 coding sequence is TGTGCCAGCAGCTTAGTGGGGACAGGGGTGGACGAGCAGTACTTC. Translating gives CASSLVGTGVDEQYF.

The chain has TRBV7-8 and TRBJ2-6; TRBD2 agrees at 9 bases. Germline assignment: CDR1 SGHVS and CDR2 FQNEAQ. The CDR3 sequence is 17 residues long. With V trimmed by 5 bases and J by 0 bases, 5 bases remained unmatched. The CDR3 nucleotides read TGTGCCAGCAGCAGTAGCGGGAGACGCTCTGGGGCCAACGTCCTGACTTTC. Translating it yields CASSSSGRRSGANVLTF.

CDR3 bases: TGTGCCAGCAGTGGGGGCTACACAGATACGCAGTATTTT. This encodes CASSGGYTDTQYF. The rearrangement joins TRBV28 to TRBJ2-3; weak D call: TRBD1 (6 bases). V dropped 5 bases and J dropped 2 bases, with 8 bases sitting between them. The germline V gene has CDR1 MDHEN and CDR2 SYDVKM. The length of the CDR3 is 13 residues.

In this sample, this clone turned up a few times. This sequence joins TRBV7-9 and TRBJ2-7; TRBD1 agrees at 9 bases. The germline CDR1 and CDR2 sequences are SEHNR and FQNEAQ (reference sequence). The CDR3 consists of 13 residues. V shed 6 bases, J shed 4 bases, and the junction held 4 bases outside the gene matches. For the CDR3, the DNA is TGTGCCAGCAGGGGACAGGGATTGTACGAGCAGTACTTC. It codes for CASRGQGLYEQYF.